This TCR beta chain appears in the sequencing data of a study of human thymus T cells. The method was immunoSEQ multiplex PCR; TCRdb's version includes in-frame clones alone and lacks a portion of them. Among 86,000 or so clones listed, 95% to 98% were seen once. Resections removed during corrective heart surgery provided the thymus tissue used. V lost 6 bases to trimming and J lost 5 bases; unmatched junction nucleotides: 3. Looked up from germline, CDR1 is MNHEY and CDR2 is SMNVEV (reference sequence). The CDR3 is 13 residues long. Input material: thymus tissue. The V and J genes are TRBV27 and TRBJ1-5; 8 nucleotides line up with TRBD1. The TCR originated in a boy under two years old with a congenital heart defect but otherwise immunologically healthy. CDR3 protein: CASSQDRDQPQHF. CDR3 sequence (DNA): TGTGCCAGCAGCCAGGACAGGGATCAGCCCCAGCATTTT.